This T cell receptor (beta chain) was identified in a study of read filtering for tumor transcriptome and immune sequencing. At the level of the study: Transcriptome libraries were built from DNase-treated RNA. Regarding the study as a whole: Roughly 80% of IR-seq clonotypes had a single read, yet these held approximately 3.5% of reads.

From approximately 400 ng of RNA, a library with molecular barcoded alpha/delta and beta/gamma adaptors was made. Each CDR3 protein gets one entry after TCRdb re-called the reads with MiXCR. The table includes tens of thousands of distinct CDR3 sequences, roughly a fifth detected once. This clonotype was seen many times. Its antigen is not identified. The germline V gene has CDR1 SGHRS and CDR2 YFSETQ. The CDR3 spans 17 residues. V lost 3 bases and J lost 0, with 17 bases in between. This chain joins TRBV5-1 and TRBJ2-3, with D perhaps TRBD1 (5 bases). The TCR originated in a donor at least 40 years old with multiple myeloma. Specimen: a population of CD138-negative cells sorted from bone marrow. This chain's CDR3 is CASSSGPLGASTDTQYF. The CDR3, as DNA: TGCGCCAGCAGCTCGGGCCCTCTAGGGGCCAGCACAGATACGCAGTATTTT.